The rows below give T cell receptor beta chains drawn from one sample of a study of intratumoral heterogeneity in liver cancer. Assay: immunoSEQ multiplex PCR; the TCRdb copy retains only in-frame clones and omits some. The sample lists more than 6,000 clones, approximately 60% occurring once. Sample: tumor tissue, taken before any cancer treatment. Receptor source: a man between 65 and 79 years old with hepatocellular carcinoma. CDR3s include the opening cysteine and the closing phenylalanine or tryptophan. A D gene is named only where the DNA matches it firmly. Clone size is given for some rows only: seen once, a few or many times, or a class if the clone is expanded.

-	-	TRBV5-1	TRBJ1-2	TGCGCCAGCGCCCTCCACCAGGATGGCTACACCTTC	CASALHQDGYTF
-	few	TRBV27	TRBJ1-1	TGTGCCAGCAGTCCATCCTGGGGCAGTACCACTGAAGCTTTCTTT	CASSPSWGSTTEAFF
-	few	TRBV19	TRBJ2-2	TGTGCCAGTACCGCCGGCAGGGTACGCGCCGGGGAGCTGTTTTTT	CASTAGRVRAGELFF
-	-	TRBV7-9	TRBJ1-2	TGTGCCAGCAGCTTACCCGGAGGACTTTATAATAATGGCTACACCTTC	CASSLPGGLYNNGYTF
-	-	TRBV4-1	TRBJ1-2	TGCGCCAGCAGCCTCCTGCAGGGGAATAACTATGGCTACACCTTC	CASSLLQGNNYGYTF
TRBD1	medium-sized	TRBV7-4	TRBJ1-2	TGTGCCAGCAGCTTAGACATTGAGGACAGGGTCAACTATGGCTACACCTTC	CASSLDIEDRVNYGYTF
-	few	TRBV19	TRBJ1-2	TGTGCCAGTAGTATAAGGAGTGGAGGCTACACCTTC	CASSIRSGGYTF
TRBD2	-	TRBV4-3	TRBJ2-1	TGCGCCAGCAGCCAACCGGGGCGGGGGTCCCATGAGCAGTTCTTC	CASSQPGRGSHEQFF
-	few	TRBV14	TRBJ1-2	TGTGCCAGCAGCCAAGATAGTGGGCTTCAGGGGTCGGAAGGCTACACCTTC	CASSQDSGLQGSEGYTF
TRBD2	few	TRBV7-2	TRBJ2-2	TGTGCCAGCAGCTTGAGAGCGGGGGGGCATCGGACCGGGGAGCTGTTTTTT	CASSLRAGGHRTGELFF
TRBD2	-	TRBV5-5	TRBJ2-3	TGTGCCAGCAGCCCGTCGATAGCGGGGGGGCTCGGCACAGATACGCAGTATTTT	CASSPSIAGGLGTDTQYF
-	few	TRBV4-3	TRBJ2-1	TGCGCCAGCAGCCAAGATTATAACTTCCGCTCCTACAATGAGCAGTTCTTC	CASSQDYNFRSYNEQFF
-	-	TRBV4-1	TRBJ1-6	TGCGCCAGCAGCCAAGATGGAAGTGGGGCTCGGCCCCTCCACTTT	CASSQDGSGARPLHF
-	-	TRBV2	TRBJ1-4	TGTGCCAGCAGCAATCCCGGGACACCTAATGAAAAACTGTTTTTT	CASSNPGTPNEKLFF
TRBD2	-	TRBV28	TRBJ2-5	TGTGCCAGCAGCCTTAGGGGACTAAGGAGGGGGACCCAGTACTTC	CASSLRGLRRGTQYF
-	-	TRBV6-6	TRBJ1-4	TGTGCCAGCAGTTACTACGGGAATGAAAAACTGTTTTTT	CASSYYGNEKLFF
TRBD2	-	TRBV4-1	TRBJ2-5	TGCGCCAGCAGCCAAGGGGTACTAGCGGGGGCTCGTAGCGGAGAGACCCAGTACTTC	CASSQGVLAGARSGETQYF
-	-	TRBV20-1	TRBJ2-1	TGCAGTGCTAGTGGGGGGACCTCCTACAATGAGCAGTTCTTC	CSASGGTSYNEQFF
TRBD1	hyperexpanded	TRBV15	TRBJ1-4	TGTGCCACCAGCAGTTTTGGACAGGGGACAACTAATGAAAAACTGTTTTTT	CATSSFGQGTTNEKLFF